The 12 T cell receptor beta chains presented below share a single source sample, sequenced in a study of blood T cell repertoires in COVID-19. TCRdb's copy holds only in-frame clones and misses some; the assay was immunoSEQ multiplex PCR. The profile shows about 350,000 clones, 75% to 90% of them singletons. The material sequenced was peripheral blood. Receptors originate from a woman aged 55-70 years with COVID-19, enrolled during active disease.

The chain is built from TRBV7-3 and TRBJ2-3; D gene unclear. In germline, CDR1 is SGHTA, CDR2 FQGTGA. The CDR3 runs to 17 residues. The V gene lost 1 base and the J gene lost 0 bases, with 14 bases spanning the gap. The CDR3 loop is CASSLRGGGSSTDTQYF. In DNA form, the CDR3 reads TGTGCCAGCAGCTTAAGAGGCGGTGGCAGTAGCACAGATACGCAGTATTTT. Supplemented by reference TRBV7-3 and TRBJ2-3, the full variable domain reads GAGVSQTPSNKVTEKGKYVELRCDPISGHTALYWYRQSLGQGPEFLIYFQGTGAADDSGLPNDRFFAVRPEGSVSTLKIQRTERGDSAVYLCASSLRGGGSSTDTQYFGPGTRLTVL.

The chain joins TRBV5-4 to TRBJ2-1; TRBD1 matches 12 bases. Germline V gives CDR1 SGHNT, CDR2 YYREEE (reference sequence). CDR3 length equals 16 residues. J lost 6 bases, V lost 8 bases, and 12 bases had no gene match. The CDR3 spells CASYEGAGQGANEQFF. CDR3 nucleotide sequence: TGTGCCAGTTACGAAGGAGCGGGACAGGGGGCCAATGAGCAGTTCTTC.

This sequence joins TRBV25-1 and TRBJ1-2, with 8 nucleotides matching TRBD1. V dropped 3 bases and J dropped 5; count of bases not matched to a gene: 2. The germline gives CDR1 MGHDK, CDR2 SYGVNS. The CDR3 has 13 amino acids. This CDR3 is CASSETGVYGYTF. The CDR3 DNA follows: TGTGCCAGCAGTGAGACAGGGGTTTATGGCTACACCTTC.

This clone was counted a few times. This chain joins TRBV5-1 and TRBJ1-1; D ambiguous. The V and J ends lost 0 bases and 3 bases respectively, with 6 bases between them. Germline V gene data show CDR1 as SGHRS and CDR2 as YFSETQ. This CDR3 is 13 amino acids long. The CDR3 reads CASSLEQDTEAFF. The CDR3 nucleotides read TGCGCCAGCAGCTTGGAACAAGACACTGAAGCTTTCTTT.

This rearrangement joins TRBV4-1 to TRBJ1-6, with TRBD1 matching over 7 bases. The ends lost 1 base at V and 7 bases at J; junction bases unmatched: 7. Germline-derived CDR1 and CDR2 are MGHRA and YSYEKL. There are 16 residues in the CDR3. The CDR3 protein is CASSQVFGTANSPLHF. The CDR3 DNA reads TGCGCCAGCAGCCAAGTTTTTGGGACAGCAAATTCACCCCTCCACTTT.

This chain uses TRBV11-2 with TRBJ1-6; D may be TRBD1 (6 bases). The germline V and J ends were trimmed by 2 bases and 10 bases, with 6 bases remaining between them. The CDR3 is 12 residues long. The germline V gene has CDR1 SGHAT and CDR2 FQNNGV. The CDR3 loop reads CASSLQGSPLHF. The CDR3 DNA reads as TGTGCCAGCAGCTTACAGGGGTCACCCCTCCACTTT. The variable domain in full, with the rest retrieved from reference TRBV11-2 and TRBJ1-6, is EAGVAQSPRYKIIEKRQSVAFWCNPISGHATLYWYQQILGQGPKLLIQFQNNGVVDDSQLPKDRFSAERLKGVDSTLKIQPAKLEDSAVYLCASSLQGSPLHFGNGTRLTVT.

CDR3 DNA: TGTGCCAGCTCCCAGGGGGCGGACACCATATATTTT. It specifies CASSQGADTIYF. This chain joins TRBV13 and TRBJ1-3; 8 bases map to TRBD1. Germline V gene lookup returns CDR1 PRHDT and CDR2 FYEKMQ (reference sequence). The V gene end was trimmed by 8 bases and the J gene end by 8 bases; junction bases not matched to a gene: 5. The CDR3 totals 12 residues.

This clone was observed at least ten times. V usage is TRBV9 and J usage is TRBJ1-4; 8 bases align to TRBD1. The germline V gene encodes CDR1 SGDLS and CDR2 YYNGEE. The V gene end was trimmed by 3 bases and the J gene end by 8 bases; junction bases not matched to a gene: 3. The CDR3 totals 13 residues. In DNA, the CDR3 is TGTGCCAGCAGCGCCAGGGGGCGCGAAAAACTGTTTTTT. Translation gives CASSARGREKLFF.

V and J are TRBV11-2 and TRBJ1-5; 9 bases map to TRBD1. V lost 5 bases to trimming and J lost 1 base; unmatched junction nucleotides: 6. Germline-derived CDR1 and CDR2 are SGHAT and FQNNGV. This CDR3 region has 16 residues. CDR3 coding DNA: TGTGCCAGCAGCCCGGGCGGGACAGGGAGCAATCAGCCCCAGCATTTT. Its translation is CASSPGGTGSNQPQHF.

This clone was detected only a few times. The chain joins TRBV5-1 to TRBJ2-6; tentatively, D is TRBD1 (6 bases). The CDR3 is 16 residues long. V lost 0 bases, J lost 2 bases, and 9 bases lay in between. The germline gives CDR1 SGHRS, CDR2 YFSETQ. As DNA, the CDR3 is TGCGCCAGCAGCTTGGCCCCAGGGGCTGGGGCCAACGTCCTGACTTTC. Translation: CASSLAPGAGANVLTF.

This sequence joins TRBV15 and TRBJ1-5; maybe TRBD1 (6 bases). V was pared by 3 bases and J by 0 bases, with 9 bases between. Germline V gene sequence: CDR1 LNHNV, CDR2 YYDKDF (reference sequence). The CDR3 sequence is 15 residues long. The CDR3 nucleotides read TGTGCCACCAGCAGGGACAGTGATAGCAATCAGCCCCAGCATTTT. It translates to CATSRDSDSNQPQHF.

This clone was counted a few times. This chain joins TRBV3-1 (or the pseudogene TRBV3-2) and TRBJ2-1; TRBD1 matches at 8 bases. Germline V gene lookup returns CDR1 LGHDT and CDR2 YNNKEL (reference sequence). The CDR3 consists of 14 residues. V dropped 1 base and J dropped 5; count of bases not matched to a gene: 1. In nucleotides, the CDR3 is TGTGCCAGCAGCCAAGTGACAGGGGACAATGAGCAGTTCTTC. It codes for CASSQVTGDNEQFF.